The next 22 T cell receptor beta chains were all read from a single sample in a study of T cell responses to AZD1222 COVID-19 vaccine (TCRdb year 2021). This specimen's time point label, interpreted: baseline before first vaccination. The library was produced with the immunoSEQ multiplex PCR assay. This immuneACCESS table, as held by TCRdb, lists in-frame sequences with V and J called but not all clones. Of the missing ones, under half trace to an unresolved V gene in checked studies; the others have no known cause. This sample gives about 86,000 clones in total; roughly nine tenths of them show up just once. Of the sample, 3% falls within the top ten clones. The sample in question was peripheral blood, obtained on day 0 of AZD1222 vaccination. The receptors were gathered from an adult in good health.

The chain is built from TRBV6-5 and TRBJ1-4; no firm D call. The CDR3 runs to 12 residues. Trimming took 6 bases from V and 8 from J, leaving 10 bases between them. Germline assignment: CDR1 MNHEY and CDR2 SVGAGI. The CDR3 loop is CASSRTGEKLFF. The CDR3 bases are TGTGCCAGCAGCCGCACTGGAGAAAAACTGTTTTTT.

The chain joins TRBV18 to TRBJ1-4, with D unresolved. CDR1 is KGHSH, CDR2 LQKENI, per germline. This CDR3 spans 12 amino acids. The ends were cut back, 6 bases at V and 8 bases at J, with 10 bases in the middle. The CDR3 is CASSSPLEKLFF. CDR3 nucleotide sequence: TGTGCCAGCTCCTCACCACTGGAAAAACTGTTTTTT.

The chain is built from TRBV27 and TRBJ1-6; no clear D. V was cut by 5 bases and J by 9 bases, with 11 bases left in between. Germline V gene lookup returns CDR1 MNHEY and CDR2 SMNVEV (reference sequence). This CDR3 contains 13 residues. In DNA form, the CDR3 reads TGTGCCAGCAGTGCCAAGGCTTCTTCACCCCTCCACTTT. It codes for CASSAKASSPLHF.

This chain links TRBV11-1 with TRBJ2-5; 8 nucleotides line up with TRBD1. The junction had 9 bases not matched to a gene; V was cut back by 5 bases and J by 1 base. The CDR3 is 16 residues long. The germline V gene encodes CDR1 SGHAT and CDR2 FQDESV (reference sequence). CDR3 region: CASSQTTGDRQETQYF. CDR3 DNA sequence: TGTGCCAGCAGCCAAACGACAGGGGACCGCCAAGAGACCCAGTACTTC. Together with reference TRBV11-1 and TRBJ2-5, the CDR3 gives the full variable domain: EAEVAQSPRYKITEKSQAVAFWCDPISGHATLYWYRQILGQGPELLVQFQDESVVDDSQLPKDRFSAERLKGVDSTLKIQPAELGDSAMYLCASSQTTGDRQETQYFGPGTRLLVL.

CDR3 DNA sequence: TGTGCCAGCAGTTCCGGGACAGACTACGAGCAGTACTTC. Its protein product is CASSSGTDYEQYF. The rearrangement joins TRBV6-5 to TRBJ2-7, with TRBD1 matching 7 bases. The trim removed 4 bases at V and 3 bases at J, leaving 3 bases unmatched. The CDR3 extends over 13 amino acids. Germline V gene data show CDR1 as MNHEY and CDR2 as SVGAGI.

DNA for the CDR3: TGTGCCAGCAGTTACTCTGGGCTGTACACAGATACGCAGTATTTT. Its translation: CASSYSGLYTDTQYF. This sequence joins TRBV6-5 and TRBJ2-3; D not certain. The CDR3 runs 15 residues. CDR1 MNHEY and CDR2 SVGAGI come from the germline V gene. V was shortened by 0 bases and J by 2 bases, with 9 bases between the two germline ends.

The count of this clone is one. The chain recombines TRBV5-5 with TRBJ2-2; the D gene could be TRBD1 or TRBD2 (5 bases each). Germline CDR1 reads SGHKS; CDR2 reads YYEKEE (reference sequence). This CDR3 spans 16 amino acids. Trimming shortened V by 1 base and J by 0 bases, and 10 bases separated the two germline ends. CDR3 protein: CASSLFEGPNTGELFF. CDR3 nucleotide sequence: TGTGCCAGCAGCTTGTTCGAGGGACCGAACACCGGGGAGCTGTTTTTT.

The sample holds one count of this clone. The rearrangement links TRBV19 to TRBJ1-4; no reliable D call. V lost 1 base to trimming and J lost 5 bases, with 14 bases between them. Germline V gene data show CDR1 as LNHDA and CDR2 as SQIVND (reference sequence). The CDR3 sequence is 16 residues long. The CDR3 is CASSIAGAMRNEKLFF. The DNA of the CDR3 is TGTGCCAGTAGTATAGCGGGAGCCATGCGAAATGAAAAACTGTTTTTT.

The chain recombines TRBV15 with TRBJ1-3; D ambiguous. The CDR3 has 18 residues. Germline V CDR1 and CDR2: LNHNV, YYDKDF (reference sequence). V gave up 0 bases and J gave up 2 bases, with 17 bases separating them. DNA of the CDR3: TGTGCCACCAGCAGAGACCTAAGGGTACTTGGGGCTGGAAACACCATATATTTT. It codes for CATSRDLRVLGAGNTIYF.

The rearrangement links TRBV6-5 to TRBJ2-7, with unresolved D. The germline V and J ends were trimmed by 6 bases and 6 bases, with 9 bases remaining between them. The CDR3 has 11 residues. The germline CDR1 and CDR2 sequences are MNHEY and SVGAGI. CDR3 in amino acids: CASSTSREQYF. The CDR3 coding sequence is TGTGCCAGCAGCACGTCGCGCGAGCAGTACTTC.

The gene calls are TRBV20-1 and TRBJ2-3, with 8 bases lining up with TRBD1. The length of the CDR3 is 16 residues. Germline V gene sequence: CDR1 DFQATT, CDR2 SNEGSKA (reference sequence). V lost 3 bases, J lost 3 bases, and 11 bases stayed unmatched. In nucleotides, the CDR3 is TGCAGTGCTAGTTTAGGAAGGACAGGGCCGACAGATACGCAGTATTTT. Its translation: CSASLGRTGPTDTQYF.

The V call is TRBV6-5, the J call TRBJ2-1; TRBD2 might be the D (6 bases). CDR3 length: 14 residues. Trimming removed 7 bases at V and 9 bases at J, with 19 bases between. Germline V gene lookup returns CDR1 MNHEY and CDR2 SVGAGI. CDR3 sequence reads: CASTSAGGFIEQFF. In nucleotides, the CDR3 is TGTGCCAGCACCTCGGCAGGAGGGTTTATTGAGCAGTTCTTC.

The sample holds one count of this clone. The chain links TRBV24-1 to TRBJ1-1, with no clear D. Germline CDR1 is KGHDR and CDR2 is SFDVKD. This CDR3 is built from 14 residues. V was clipped by 4 bases and J by 1 base, with 9 bases between them. The CDR3 here is CATSDTRRNTEAFF. The CDR3 region has the DNA TGTGCCACCAGTGACACCAGGAGGAACACTGAAGCTTTCTTT.

The chain uses TRBV27 and TRBJ2-1; possible D gene TRBD2, 6 bases. CDR3 size: 13 residues. The germline V and J ends were trimmed by 2 bases and 7 bases, with 9 bases remaining between them. CDR1 and CDR2 (germline): MNHEY, SMNVEV (reference sequence). Here the CDR3 reads CASSLVGGNEQFF. In DNA, the CDR3 is TGTGCCAGCAGTTTAGTCGGAGGGAATGAGCAGTTCTTC.

The J gene is TRBJ1-1, the V gene TRBV6-5, with TRBD1 matching 8 bases. CDR3 length equals 14 residues. V was pared by 5 bases and J by 0 bases, with 2 bases of the junction left unmatched. Per the germline V gene, CDR1 is MNHEY and CDR2 is SVGAGI. CDR3 DNA sequence: TGTGCCAGCAGTCAACAGGGGGTGAACACTGAAGCTTTCTTT. Its translation is CASSQQGVNTEAFF.

CDR3 in DNA: TGTGCCACCAAATTAGCGGGAGCGGTTCCGGTGGGGCAGTACTTC. Encoded protein: CATKLAGAVPVGQYF. J is TRBJ2-7 and V is TRBV28; 9 bases map to TRBD2. The length of the CDR3 is 15 residues. V dropped 10 bases and J dropped 9; count of bases not matched to a gene: 19. The germline CDR1 and CDR2 sequences are MDHEN and SYDVKM.

The chain carries TRBV7-3 and TRBJ2-2; possible D gene TRBD1, 6 bases. The CDR3 is made up of 14 amino acids. V was clipped by 5 bases and J by 1 base, with 8 bases between them. Germline-derived CDR1 and CDR2 are SGHTA and FQGTGA. In DNA form, the CDR3 reads TGTGCCAGCAGCGGGGGACAGAACACCGGGGAGCTGTTTTTT. Protein product: CASSGGQNTGELFF.

The gene calls are TRBV5-1 and TRBJ2-1; D remains ambiguous. V shed 0 bases and J shed 5 bases, with 3 bases lying between them. In germline, CDR1 is SGHRS, CDR2 YFSETQ. The CDR3 spans 12 residues. The CDR3 region has the DNA TGCGCCAGCAGCTTGGATCACAATGAGCAGTTCTTC. Residues: CASSLDHNEQFF.

The genes are TRBV11-2 and TRBJ2-7, with 9 bases aligning to TRBD1. Per the germline V gene, CDR1 is SGHAT and CDR2 is FQNNGV. This CDR3 comprises 13 residues. After removal of 5 bases from V and 3 bases from J, the junction contained 2 bases not matched to a gene. In nucleotides, the CDR3 is TGTGCCAGCAGCCGGACAGGGGACTACGAGCAGTACTTC. Protein product: CASSRTGDYEQYF. The whole variable domain, remainder taken from reference TRBV11-2 and TRBJ2-7, is EAGVAQSPRYKIIEKRQSVAFWCNPISGHATLYWYQQILGQGPKLLIQFQNNGVVDDSQLPKDRFSAERLKGVDSTLKIQPAKLEDSAVYLCASSRTGDYEQYFGPGTRLTVT.

The chain couples TRBV6-5 to TRBJ1-2; D gene uncertain. Trimming took 6 bases from V and 3 from J, leaving 11 bases between them. This CDR3 comprises 13 residues. Germline assignment: CDR1 MNHEY and CDR2 SVGAGI. This CDR3 is CASSATEYYGYTF. CDR3 sequence (DNA): TGTGCCAGCAGCGCTACAGAGTACTATGGCTACACCTTC.

The rearrangement joins TRBV6-5 to TRBJ1-1; a possible D gene is TRBD1 (5 bases). The V end lost 4 bases, the J end lost 0 bases, and 12 bases lay between the germline ends. Germline V gene sequence: CDR1 MNHEY, CDR2 SVGAGI. This CDR3 has 15 residues. The CDR3 is CASSLPGGLNTEAFF. CDR3 coding DNA: TGTGCCAGCAGTTTGCCCGGGGGATTGAACACTGAAGCTTTCTTT.

The chain joins TRBV19 to TRBJ2-5; no firm D call. The CDR3 contains 13 residues. Trimming removed 4 bases at V and 5 bases at J, with 11 bases between. CDR1 is LNHDA and CDR2 is SQIVND in the germline V gene (reference sequence). CDR3 sequence (DNA): TGTGCCAGTAGTAATCAACTCGGCGAGACCCAGTACTTC. It encodes CASSNQLGETQYF.